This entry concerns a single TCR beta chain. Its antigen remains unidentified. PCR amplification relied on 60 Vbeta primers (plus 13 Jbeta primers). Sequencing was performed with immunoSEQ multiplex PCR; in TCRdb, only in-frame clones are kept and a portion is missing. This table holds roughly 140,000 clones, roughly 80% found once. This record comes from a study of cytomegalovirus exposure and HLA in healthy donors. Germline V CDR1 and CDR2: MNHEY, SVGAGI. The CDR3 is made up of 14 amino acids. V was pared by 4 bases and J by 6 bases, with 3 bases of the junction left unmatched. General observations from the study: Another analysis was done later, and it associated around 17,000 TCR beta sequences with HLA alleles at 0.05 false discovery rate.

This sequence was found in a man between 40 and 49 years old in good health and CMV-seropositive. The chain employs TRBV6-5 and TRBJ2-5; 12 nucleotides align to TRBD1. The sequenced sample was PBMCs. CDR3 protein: CASSLGQGAKTQYF. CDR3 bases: TGTGCCAGCAGTTTGGGACAGGGGGCGAAGACCCAGTACTTC.